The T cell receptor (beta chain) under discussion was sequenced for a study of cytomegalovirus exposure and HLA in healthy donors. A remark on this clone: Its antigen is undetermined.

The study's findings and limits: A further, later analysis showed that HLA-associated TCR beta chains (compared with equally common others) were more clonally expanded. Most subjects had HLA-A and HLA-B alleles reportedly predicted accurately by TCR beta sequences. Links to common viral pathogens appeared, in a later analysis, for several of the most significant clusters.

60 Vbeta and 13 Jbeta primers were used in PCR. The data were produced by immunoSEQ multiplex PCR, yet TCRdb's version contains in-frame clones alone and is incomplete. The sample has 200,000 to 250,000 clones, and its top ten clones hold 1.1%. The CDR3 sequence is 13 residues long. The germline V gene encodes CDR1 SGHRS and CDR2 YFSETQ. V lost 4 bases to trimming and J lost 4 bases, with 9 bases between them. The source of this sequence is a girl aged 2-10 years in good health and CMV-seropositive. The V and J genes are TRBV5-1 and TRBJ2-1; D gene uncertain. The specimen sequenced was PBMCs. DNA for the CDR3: TGCGCCAGCAGCCAGGAACAATACAATGAGCAGTTCTTC. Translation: CASSQEQYNEQFF.